Below are 16 T cell receptor beta chains sequenced from a single sample in a study of radiotherapy plus CTLA-4 blockade in lung cancer (dated by TCRdb to the late 2010s). Library preparation employed the immunoSEQ multiplex PCR assay. The clones in this table, taken by TCRdb from immuneACCESS, are in-frame only. Not every clone is retained; where verified, under half of the shortfall comes from an unresolved V gene, and the cause of the rest is unknown. Across this sample there are fewer than 90,000 clones, with around 83% seen only once. Roughly 0.8% of the sample is in the top ten clones. Sample: peripheral blood, taken from a patient treated with radiotherapy plus ipilimumab. The receptors were sampled from a human donor with non-small cell lung cancer who had stable disease on radiotherapy plus ipilimumab.

The genes are TRBV29-1 and TRBJ1-2, with 9 positions matching TRBD1. Trimming took 6 bases from V and 7 from J; bases not matched to a gene: 6. CDR1 is SQVTM and CDR2 is ANQGSEA in the germline V gene. There are 12 residues in the CDR3. Here the CDR3 DNA reads TGCAGCGTCGGGGACAGGGATCGTGGCTACACCTTC. Protein product: CSVGDRDRGYTF.

The chain carries TRBV7-8 and TRBJ1-6; D gene uncertain. Germline V gene sequence: CDR1 SGHVS, CDR2 FQNEAQ. This CDR3 has 18 amino acids. V was cut by 2 bases and J by 0 bases, with 14 bases left in between. DNA of the CDR3: TGTGCCAGCAGCTTACTCTCTCCGGAGAGCTCCTATAATTCACCCCTCCACTTT. Translation gives CASSLLSPESSYNSPLHF.

This chain joins TRBV13 and TRBJ2-7; 13 bases fit TRBD2. Looked up from germline, CDR1 is PRHDT and CDR2 is FYEKMQ (reference sequence). J lost 3 bases, V lost 5 bases, and 4 bases had no gene match. CDR3 length: 15 residues. The CDR3 region is CASSPWTSGSYEQYF. The CDR3 nucleotides are TGTGCCAGCAGCCCCTGGACTAGCGGGAGCTACGAGCAGTACTTC.

The chain couples TRBV6-5 to TRBJ2-1; tentatively, D is TRBD2 (5 bases). V dropped 0 bases and J dropped 8 bases, with 14 bases sitting between them. The CDR3 runs 15 residues. The germline V gene encodes CDR1 MNHEY and CDR2 SVGAGI. This CDR3 reads CASSYSRASTDEQFF. In DNA form, the CDR3 reads TGTGCCAGCAGTTACTCGAGGGCTAGCACCGATGAGCAGTTCTTC.

This chain joins TRBV29-1 and TRBJ1-1, with 9 bases lining up with TRBD1. The CDR3 has 13 amino acids. Trimming took 7 bases from V and 3 from J; bases not matched to a gene: 6. Germline CDR1 and CDR2: SQVTM and ANQGSEA. The CDR3 here is CSGNRGQYTEAFF. DNA of the CDR3: TGCAGCGGGAACAGGGGGCAGTACACTGAAGCTTTCTTT. Supplemented by reference TRBV29-1 and TRBJ1-1, the full variable domain reads SAVISQKPSRDICQRGTSLTIQCQVDSQVTMMFWYRQQPGQSLTLIATANQGSEATYESGFVIDKFPISRPNLTFSTLTVSNMSPEDSSIYLCSGNRGQYTEAFFGQGTRLTVV.

V is TRBV7-8 and J is TRBJ1-1, with unresolved D. The CDR3 length is 13 residues. The germline V gene has CDR1 SGHVS and CDR2 FQNEAQ. Trimming took 1 base from V and 2 from J, leaving 5 bases between them. The CDR3 DNA reads as TGTGCCAGCAGCTTAGAGGATAACACTGAAGCTTTCTTT. The encoded protein is CASSLEDNTEAFF.

The V and J genes are TRBV7-9 and TRBJ2-1; unclear D gene. From germline, CDR1 is SEHNR and CDR2 FQNEAQ (reference sequence). The V and J ends lost 9 bases and 5 bases respectively, with 14 bases between them. CDR3 size: 13 residues. The CDR3 sequence is CASRTTPDNEQFF. In nucleotides, the CDR3 is TGTGCCAGTCGAACTACTCCTGACAATGAGCAGTTCTTC. Variable domain in full (rest from reference TRBV7-9 and TRBJ2-1): DTGVSQNPRHKITKRGQNVTFRCDPISEHNRLYWYRQTLGQGPEFLTYFQNEAQLEKSRLLSDRFSAERPKGSFSTLEIQRTEQGDSAMYLCASRTTPDNEQFFGPGTRLTVL.

This rearrangement joins TRBV6-1 to TRBJ2-1; D unresolved. V gave up 0 bases and J gave up 4 bases, with 7 bases separating them. This CDR3 contains 14 residues. The germline V gene has CDR1 MNHNS and CDR2 SASEGT. The CDR3, as DNA: TGTGCCAGCAGTGAAGCGGTCAGATACAATGAGCAGTTCTTC. Protein sequence: CASSEAVRYNEQFF.

This sequence joins TRBV27 and TRBJ2-5; 8 bases map to TRBD1. The germline gives CDR1 MNHEY, CDR2 SMNVEV (reference sequence). V shed 6 bases and J 2 bases; nucleotides not matched to a gene: 5. The CDR3 is 14 amino acids. The chain's CDR3 is CASSFGTGQETQYF. In DNA, the CDR3 is TGTGCCAGCAGCTTCGGGACAGGACAAGAGACCCAGTACTTC.

V and J are TRBV11-2 and TRBJ2-1; D not resolved. CDR1 SGHAT and CDR2 FQNNGV come from the germline V gene. With 2 bases removed from V and 5 bases from J, the gap between germline ends came to 7 bases. The CDR3 is 13 amino acids. For the CDR3, the DNA is TGTGCCAGCAGCTTATCAGCAAACAATGAGCAGTTCTTC. It specifies CASSLSANNEQFF.

The V call is TRBV25-1, the J call TRBJ2-7; D is unclear. The CDR3 totals 11 residues. Germline V CDR1 and CDR2: MGHDK, SYGVNS. Trimming took off 3 bases at V and 3 bases at J, with 3 bases between the two ends. CDR3 nucleotide sequence: TGTGCCAGCAGTGAGAACTACGAGCAGTACTTC. Encoded protein: CASSENYEQYF.

The chain employs TRBV6-5 and TRBJ1-5; D is ambiguous. CDR1 and CDR2 from the germline V gene are MNHEY and SVGAGI. Trimming stripped 6 bases from V and 3 bases from J, with 15 bases between. This CDR3 contains 15 residues. The CDR3 sequence: CASSPRDRLNQPQHF. CDR3 coding DNA: TGTGCCAGCAGCCCCCGCGATAGGCTCAATCAGCCCCAGCATTTT.

This clone came up once. The genes are TRBV28 and TRBJ2-6; D is uncertain. V shed 5 bases and J shed 4 bases, with 12 bases lying between them. Germline V gene data show CDR1 as MDHEN and CDR2 as SYDVKM. There are 15 residues in the CDR3. The CDR3 region is CASSITGLGANVLTF. CDR3 bases: TGTGCCAGCAGTATCACCGGGTTAGGGGCCAACGTCCTGACTTTC.

With regard to this clone: The sample carries other DNA sequences with the same CDR3. This rearrangement joins TRBV28 to TRBJ2-7, with 8 bases lining up with TRBD1. V dropped 2 bases and J dropped 2; count of bases not matched to a gene: 5. Germline CDR1 reads MDHEN; CDR2 reads SYDVKM. The CDR3 length is 15 residues. The CDR3 DNA follows: TGTGCCAGCAGTTTAACAGGGGGGATTCCCTACGAGCAGTACTTC. As protein: CASSLTGGIPYEQYF.

This chain links TRBV18 with TRBJ1-5; D not resolved. Between the trimmed V and J ends, which lost 5 bases and 4 bases, there was a span of 9 bases. Per the germline V gene, CDR1 is KGHSH and CDR2 is LQKENI. The CDR3 runs 13 residues. The CDR3 sequence is CASSFGSNQPQHF. CDR3 sequence (DNA): TGTGCCAGCTCATTCGGCTCGAATCAGCCCCAGCATTTT.

The chain combines TRBV18 with TRBJ2-5; 9 bases map to TRBD1. The germline gives CDR1 KGHSH, CDR2 LQKENI. After removal of 5 bases from V and 4 bases from J, the junction contained 5 bases not matched to a gene. This CDR3 comprises 14 residues. The DNA for the CDR3 is TGTGCCAGCTCAATACCGACAGGGGGAGAGACCCAGTACTTC. As protein: CASSIPTGGETQYF.